This TCR beta chain was retrieved from a study of cytomegalovirus exposure and HLA in healthy donors (dated by TCRdb to 2015 to 2018). For context, the study as a whole: According to an earlier analysis of around 600 of the donors, 150 million to 200 million T cells yielded 100 million or so unique TCR beta sequences and approximately 300 Gb of sequence data. Roughly 300 gigabases of sequencing data and approximately 85 million unique TCR sequences were included in an early release covering under 650 HLA-typed donors. Of the approximately 400 genotyped donors, 70% to 90% were placed in the genetic ancestry cluster associated with self-reported Caucasian donors. The study aimed to test whether signatures of past pathogen exposure could be identified by cataloging public T cell receptors. Using immunosequencing, the study profiled T cell repertoires from about 610 subjects and related those repertoires to cytomegalovirus serostatus. A separate validation cohort of over a hundred different subjects was used in addition to the 666-subject first cohort. To predict cytomegalovirus infection status, the study combined high-throughput TCR immunosequencing, statistical association of individual TCRs with disease status, and machine learning. A later analysis re-examined previously published TCR beta repertoires from just over 650 donors and added high-resolution HLA genotyping to investigate patterns of TCR occurrence. Rather than using new phenotypic data, the later analysis identified candidate immune exposures from TCR beta sequences and from how often those sequences occurred across donors. An earlier analysis of approximately 640 of the donors applied high-throughput TCR beta sequencing to assess whether each TCR beta V gene segment acted as functional or pseudogenic. Donor age, sex, ethnicity and CMV serostatus were collected together with the repertoire data. Genome-wide SNP genotypes for about 55% of the roughly 670 donors were used in a later genetic analysis, which treated that subset as a discovery cohort. All discovery cohort repertoires had been generated on a single sequencing platform. HLA typing covered class I and class II loci at four-digit resolution. The number of donors typed differed by locus, with roughly 629-640 for A, B, C, DRB1 and DQB1, roughly 520 for DQA1, nearly 610 for DPA1, and some 440 for DPB1. Roughly 5 DR-DQ haplotypes were handled as single units for association and clustering, since linkage in the cohort was strong. Among under 450 genotyped donors of the cohort, an average of roughly 240,000 unique TCR beta nucleotide sequences were sequenced per donor, roughly 18% of them non-productive.

Library construction relied on the immunoSEQ multiplex PCR assay. For the multiplex PCR, a mixture combining 60 forward primers for TCR Vbeta segments and 13 reverse primers for TCR Jbeta segments was used. The CDR3 region of rearranged TCR beta genes was amplified from genomic DNA by a multiplex PCR assay. The Illumina HiSeq System was used to sequence the amplified TCR beta libraries as 87-base-pair reads. Concerning the study's data processing: A later analysis counted around 72 million unique TCR beta chains across the 600 to 850 repertoires, and 10 million to 12 million of these chains were shared by at least two donors. Raw reads were error-corrected and collapsed into unique sequences by a nearest-neighbor algorithm in which closely related sequences were merged to remove PCR and sequencing errors. Alignment of CDR3 sequences to IMGT reference sequences was used to assign V, D and J gene segments. Each retained sequence needed at least a six-nucleotide match to both a V gene segment and a J gene segment. A rearrangement was called productive if the CDR3 had no stop codons and remained in frame with V and J, and every other rearrangement was called non-productive. CDR3 was defined by IMGT convention, running from the second conserved V-encoded cysteine to the conserved J-encoded phenylalanine. Sequences without an unambiguous match to a single V gene segment were excluded from the earlier analysis of approximately 600 of the donors. In an earlier analysis of around 590 of the donors, a V segment was called functional when productive rearrangements were above 56.7%, and segregating when the standard deviation between donors exceeded 5%. To diagnose cytomegalovirus status from the catalog of TCR beta chain sequences, a statistical classification framework was built. In a later analysis, TCR nucleotide sequences were compared against IMGT/GENE-DB human TR gene sequences so that V and J genes could be assigned. A later analysis assigned CDR3 sequences and most-parsimonious VDJ recombination scenarios with the TCRdist pipeline. A later analysis defined each TCR beta chain by its CDR3 amino acid sequence plus V-gene family, and excluded reads lacking a unique V-gene family. In a later analysis, fewer than 650 highly shared, low-generation-probability nucleotide sequences were removed to address suspected cross-contamination and a sequencing artifact. For each public chain, a later analysis derived a clonal expansion index from normalized ranks of inferred template counts within each repertoire. In a later analysis, generation probabilities were computed using a VDJ recombination model fitted to out-of-frame rearrangements, and the results were checked against IGoR. In a later analysis, hypergeometric tests were used to score TCR-TCR, TCR-HLA and TCR-CMV co-occurrence, with a repertoire-size bias correction applied to TCR pairs. False discovery rates were estimated in a later analysis by permuting HLA or CMV assignments 20 times. In a later analysis, co-occurring TCRs were grouped using DBSCAN, and TCRdist sequence similarity was added for clustering within HLA-allele-positive subsets. Repertoires with fewer than 30,000 or more than 120,000 public chains were left out of co-occurrence clustering, as were four to six repertoires with anomalous nucleotide sharing. This immuneACCESS table, as held by TCRdb, lists in-frame sequences with V and J called but not all clones. Of the missing ones, under half trace to an unresolved V gene in checked studies; the others have no known cause. The DNA was the basis for D and trimming; V, J and clone size are from that table. The sample has about 120,000 clones on record, around two thirds of them singletons. The ten largest clonotypes hold 8% to 9.5% of the sample.

Study-wide findings and limitations: In both the original and validation cohorts, the classifier was reported to diagnose cytomegalovirus status with high specificity and sensitivity. Because HLA typing was unavailable for some donors at each locus, only the typed subset was used in association tests. When HLA alleles, especially DR and DQ, strongly co-occurred, TCR associations were difficult to assign to individual alleles. In a later analysis, HLA-associated TCR beta chains were found to be more clonally expanded and to have lower generation probabilities than equally common non-associated chains. In a later analysis, most CMV-associated TCR beta chains were found to appear HLA-restricted, with HLA associations seemingly driven largely by CMV exposure. Some IMGT-functional V segments, including TRBV6-2 and TRBV6-3, could not be told apart with the 87-base-pair reads, so those segments were excluded. Across donors, most TCR sequences were observed very rarely, whereas some public TCRs were present in many individuals. A cluster of highly shared sequence variants was judged likely to represent a technical artifact of the sequencing pipeline. The cohort was sequenced for TCR beta chains only, and without alpha or paired-chain data the features that could be detected were limited. Presence/absence analyses assumed roughly uniform sequencing depth across donors, an assumption that may not hold. A later analysis associated some 17,000 TCR beta sequences with specific HLA alleles at a false discovery rate of 0.05. In the study, about 150 TCR beta chains were listed as associated with cytomegalovirus. According to the authors, the approach could potentially be generalized to other disease states and immunological phenotypes. Linkage disequilibrium might explain the correlated functional status among segregating V segments, but an unknown experimental factor could not be excluded. In a later genetic analysis, fewer N-insertions in productive TCRs were reported among donors in an Asian-associated ancestry cluster than the roughly 670-donor mean. A later analysis reported that several top co-occurrence clusters appeared linked to parvovirus B19, influenza, CMV and Epstein-Barr virus. A later genetic analysis associated a missense DCLRE1C variant with V-gene and J-gene trimming of TCR beta chains, and an independent cohort replicated the association. The only immune exposure information available for the cohort was CMV serostatus. Broadly in line with IMGT annotations, most TCR beta V segments showed up in productive rearrangements about 87% or about 30% of the time in an earlier analysis of around 600 of the donors. According to a later analysis, TCR association rates differed among HLA loci, with DRB1 alleles showing the most associated TCRs and HLA-C alleles showing the fewest. In vitro tests confirmed that three of the cytomegalovirus-associated TCR beta chains recognize cytomegalovirus antigens. A further reported finding was that TCR beta sequences accurately predicted the HLA-A and HLA-B alleles for most subjects in the first cohort. Because counts were too low, fewer than 20 rarely observed V segments, including chromosome 9 orphons, were excluded from the earlier analysis of several hundred of the donors.

Relative to germline, V is missing 1 base and J is missing 6 bases, with 3 bases of the junction outside any gene match. Sequences SEHNR (CDR1) and FQNEAQ (CDR2) are obtained from the germline V gene (reference sequence). From the cysteine through the phenylalanine, the CDR3 covers 14 amino acids. Only the CDR3 DNA stays, 42 bases, in frame from base 1. As to this clone: Its antigen has not been determined. No base quality information exists; no much larger clone differs at one position.

The cohort comprised around 700 healthy bone marrow donors. At the time of sampling, all cohort members were nominally healthy, though unrecorded immune exposures were likely present. The donor tested CMV seropositive and was one of the 289 seropositive cohort members. Each donor provided a peripheral blood sample, and peripheral blood mononuclear cells were used for TCR beta sequencing. Genomic DNA was extracted from the blood cell samples with the Qiagen DNeasy Blood Extraction Kit. The TCR originated in a woman aged 40-49 years in good health and CMV-seropositive. Rearrangement joined TRBV7-9 to TRBJ2-7; the central 10 bases match TRBD2. The sample consisted of PBMCs. The CDR3 corresponds to CASSLELAGSEQYF. The sequenced DNA is TGTGCCAGCAGCTTAGAACTAGCGGGATCCGAGCAGTACTTC.